These 10 T cell receptor beta chains came from one sample sequenced in a study of control samples from healthy donors and cancer patients. Method: immunoSEQ multiplex PCR; TCRdb's copy keeps in-frame clones and lacks some. The sample has 100,000 to 150,000 clones, roughly 92% seen once. Material for sequencing was blood. These TCRs come from a young man in good health.

J is TRBJ2-2 and V is TRBV20-1, with D unclear. This CDR3 is built from 12 residues. Between the trimmed V and J ends, which lost 3 bases and 5 bases, there was a span of 7 bases. Looked up from germline, CDR1 is DFQATT and CDR2 is SNEGSKA (reference sequence). The CDR3 DNA reads as TGCAGTGCTAGTAACCCGACCGGGGAGCTGTTTTTT. Translation: CSASNPTGELFF.

The V and J genes are TRBV4-2 and TRBJ2-3; tentatively, D is TRBD2 (6 bases). Germline CDR1 is LGHNA and CDR2 is YNFKEQ. The V and J ends lost 1 base and 5 bases respectively, with 13 bases between them. There are 15 residues in the CDR3. The CDR3 here is CASSQGSSVVDTQYF. CDR3 DNA: TGTGCCAGCAGCCAAGGCTCTAGCGTTGTAGATACGCAGTATTTT.

The V call is TRBV7-2, the J call TRBJ1-5; possibly TRBD1 for D (6 bases). Trimming left V 3 bases short and J 5 bases short, with 14 bases between. Germline CDR1 SGHTA, CDR2 FQGNSA. The CDR3 spans 15 residues. The CDR3 reads CASSFTGPVDQPQHF. CDR3 bases: TGTGCCAGCAGCTTCACAGGGCCCGTGGATCAGCCCCAGCATTTT.

The J gene is TRBJ2-3, the V gene TRBV6-2 or TRBV6-3; 8 nucleotides match TRBD2. V dropped 6 bases and J dropped 6; count of bases not matched to a gene: 8. CDR1 and CDR2 (germline): MNHEY, SVGEGT. The CDR3 is 14 residues long. The CDR3 is CASSRGGRGDTQYF. In nucleotides, the CDR3 is TGTGCCAGCAGCCGGGGGGGCCGCGGGGATACGCAGTATTTT.

The CDR3 loop reads CASSPPGSDEKLFF. In nucleotides, the CDR3 is TGTGCCAGCAGCCCACCAGGGTCAGATGAAAAACTGTTTTTT. V and J are TRBV9 and TRBJ1-4, with TRBD1 as a possible D gene (5 bases). CDR1 SGDLS and CDR2 YYNGEE come from the germline V gene. The length of the CDR3 is 14 residues. V shed 4 bases and J shed 6 bases, with 13 bases lying between them.

V is TRBV2 and J is TRBJ2-5; 10 positions match TRBD1. V dropped 8 bases and J dropped 4; count of bases not matched to a gene: 7. CDR1 SNHLY and CDR2 FYNNEI come from the germline V gene. CDR3 length equals 14 residues. DNA of the CDR3: TGTGCCAGCGGCGACAGGGGGCTCTTAGAGACCCAGTACTTC. It translates to CASGDRGLLETQYF.

This rearrangement joins TRBV18 to TRBJ1-2; D not resolved. With 3 bases removed from V and 6 bases from J, the gap between germline ends came to 11 bases. Germline lookup yields CDR1 KGHSH and CDR2 LQKENI. The CDR3 spans 13 residues. CDR3 region: CASSPTSIDGYTF. The CDR3 DNA is TGTGCCAGCTCACCCACTTCAATCGATGGCTACACCTTC.

The J gene is TRBJ1-4, the V gene TRBV25-1; D gene uncertain. CDR3 length: 14 amino acids. CDR1 and CDR2 (germline): MGHDK, SYGVNS. The V end was cut by 5 bases, the J end by 3 bases, with 10 bases between. The CDR3 here is CASSSTSANEKLFF. The CDR3 DNA sequence: TGTGCCAGCAGTTCTACCTCAGCTAATGAAAAACTGTTTTTT.

This clone was detected once. The chain links TRBV6-1 to TRBJ1-3; the D gene is possibly TRBD1 (5 bases). Trimming stripped 3 bases from V and 8 bases from J, with 5 bases between. Germline assignment: CDR1 MNHNS and CDR2 SASEGT. The CDR3 has 11 residues. CDR3: CASSDRDTIYF. As DNA, the CDR3 is TGTGCCAGCAGTGACAGGGACACCATATATTTT.

The genes are TRBV4-1 and TRBJ1-4, with 9 bases that match TRBD1. V dropped 3 bases and J dropped 5; count of bases not matched to a gene: 10. The CDR3 is 17 residues long. In germline, CDR1 is MGHRA, CDR2 YSYEKL. CDR3 DNA: TGCGCCAGCAGCCAGTCCGGGACAGGGAGAAGAAATGAAAAACTGTTTTTT. This codes for CASSQSGTGRRNEKLFF.